This TCR beta chain was recorded in a study of blood T cell repertoires in COVID-19. Measured with immunoSEQ multiplex PCR; TCRdb has only the in-frame clones, and not every one. The repertoire holds about 220,000 clones, with roughly four fifths as singletons. The CDR3 runs to 13 residues. Deletions cut 8 bases from V and 2 bases from J, with 12 bases between. Per the germline V gene, CDR1 is SGHTA and CDR2 is FQGTGA. The sample comprised PBMCs or T cells enriched from blood (not recorded which). V is TRBV7-3 and J is TRBJ1-1, with D hard to call. The sequence was collected from a woman between 45 and 60 years old who had been exposed to COVID-19. CDR3 protein: CASLKEVNTEAFF. The CDR3 nucleotides read TGTGCCAGCCTTAAGGAGGTAAACACTGAAGCTTTCTTT.